This T cell receptor (beta chain) was recorded in a study of cytomegalovirus exposure and HLA in healthy donors. Study results and caveats: Earlier analysis yielded a pattern in which most TCR beta V segments were productive about 90% or about 30% of the time. Later analysis showed most CMV-associated TCR beta chains appearing HLA-restricted. Versus the approximately 700-donor mean, an Asian-associated ancestry cluster reportedly showed fewer N-insertions in a later analysis.

The CDR3 totals 15 residues. CDR1 MNHEY and CDR2 SMNVEV come from the germline V gene (reference sequence). Trimming removed 4 bases from V and 6 bases from J; junction bases left unmatched: 7. Notes on this clone: Its specificity is not known.

PCR amplification relied on 60 Vbeta primers (plus 13 Jbeta primers). Sequencing was performed with immunoSEQ multiplex PCR; in TCRdb, only in-frame clones are kept and a portion is missing. Of 90,000 to 120,000 clones listed, more than 65% were seen once; the top ten hold more than 4%. The J gene is TRBJ2-1, the V gene TRBV27, with 9 positions matching TRBD1. The sequencing sample was made of PBMCs. The origin of this receptor is a male donor in good health and CMV-seronegative. In nucleotides, the CDR3 is TGTGCCAGCAGTTCCCTGACAGGGGGAAGCAATGAGCAGTTCTTC. Translated, it gives CASSSLTGGSNEQFF.